This T cell receptor (beta chain) derives from a study of blood T cell repertoires in COVID-19. Study in general: Acute and convalescent COVID-19 samples came from the United States, Italy and Spain. In each case, the material was cDNA or gDNA derived from T cells, B-cell-depleted T cells, or PBMCs.

Source study methods: It was from reference gene primer amplification that nucleated cell counts were estimated. Only in-frame clones appear in the TCRdb table, and some are missing; sequencing was by immunoSEQ multiplex PCR. The V and J calls and clone size are taken from that table; D and trimming were inferred from the DNA. The repertoire consists of some 160,000 clones, with around 88% occurring once and the leading ten covering roughly 19%. This clone has a single count. The sequencing sample was made of peripheral blood. The sequence was obtained from a woman aged 65 to 85 who had recovered from COVID-19.

CDR3: CASSPPGGETQYF. The CDR3 nucleotides are TGTGCCAGCAGCCCGCCGGGGGGAGAGACCCAGTACTTC. The rearrangement joins TRBV14 to TRBJ2-5; 7 nucleotides align to TRBD2. The CDR3 is 13 amino acids. V lost 4 bases to trimming and J lost 4 bases; unmatched junction nucleotides: 3. Germline V CDR1 and CDR2: SGHDN, FVKESK.